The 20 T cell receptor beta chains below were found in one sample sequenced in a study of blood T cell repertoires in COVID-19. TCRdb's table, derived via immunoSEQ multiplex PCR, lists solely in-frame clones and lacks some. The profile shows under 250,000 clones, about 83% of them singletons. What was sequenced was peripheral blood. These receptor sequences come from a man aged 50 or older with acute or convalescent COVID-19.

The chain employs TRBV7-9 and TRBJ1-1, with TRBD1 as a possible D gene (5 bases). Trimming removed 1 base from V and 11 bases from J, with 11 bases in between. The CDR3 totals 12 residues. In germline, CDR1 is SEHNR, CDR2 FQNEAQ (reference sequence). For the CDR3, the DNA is TGTGCCAGCAGCTTAGGGGACGGGAGGGCTTTCTTT. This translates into CASSLGDGRAFF.

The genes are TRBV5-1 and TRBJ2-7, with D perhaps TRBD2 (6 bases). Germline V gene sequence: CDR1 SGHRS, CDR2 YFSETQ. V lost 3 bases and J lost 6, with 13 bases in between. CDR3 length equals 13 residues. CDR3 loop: CASSSGTGSEQYF. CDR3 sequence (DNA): TGCGCCAGCAGCTCCGGGACTGGATCCGAGCAGTACTTC.

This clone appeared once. The CDR3 DNA reads TGTGCCAGCAGTTTCGGGCAGGGTGAAGGGCAGCCCCAGCATTTT. It is translated as CASSFGQGEGQPQHF. The rearrangement joins TRBV3-1 (or the pseudogene TRBV3-2) to TRBJ1-5; TRBD1 might be the D (5 bases). Germline values: CDR1 LGHDT, CDR2 YNNKEL (reference sequence). Between the trimmed V and J ends, which lost 6 bases and 7 bases, there was a span of 19 bases. This CDR3 has 15 residues.

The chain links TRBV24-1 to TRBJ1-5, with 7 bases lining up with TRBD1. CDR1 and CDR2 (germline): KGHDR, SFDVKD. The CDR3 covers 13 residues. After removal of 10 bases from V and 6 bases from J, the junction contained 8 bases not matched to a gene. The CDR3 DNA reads TGTGCCACTTCTCGACAGGGCGGTCAGCCCCAGCATTTT. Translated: CATSRQGGQPQHF.

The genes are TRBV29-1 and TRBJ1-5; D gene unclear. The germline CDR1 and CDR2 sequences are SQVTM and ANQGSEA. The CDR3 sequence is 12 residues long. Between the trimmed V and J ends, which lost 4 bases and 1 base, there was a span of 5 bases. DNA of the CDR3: TGCAGCGTTGGCGGGAGCAATCAGCCCCAGCATTTT. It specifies CSVGGSNQPQHF.

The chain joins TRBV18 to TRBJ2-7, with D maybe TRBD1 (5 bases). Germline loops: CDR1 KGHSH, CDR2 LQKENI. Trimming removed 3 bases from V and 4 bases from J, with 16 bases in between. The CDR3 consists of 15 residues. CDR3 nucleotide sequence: TGTGCCAGCTCACCGGGCGAACAGGTCCCTTACGAGCAGTACTTC. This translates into CASSPGEQVPYEQYF.

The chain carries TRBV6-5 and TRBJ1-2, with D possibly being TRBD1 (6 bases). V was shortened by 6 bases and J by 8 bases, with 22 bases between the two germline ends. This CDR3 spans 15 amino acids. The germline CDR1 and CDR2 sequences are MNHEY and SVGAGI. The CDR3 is CASRDTGTQFKGYTF. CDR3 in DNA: TGTGCCAGCAGGGACACCGGGACACAATTCAAAGGCTACACCTTC.

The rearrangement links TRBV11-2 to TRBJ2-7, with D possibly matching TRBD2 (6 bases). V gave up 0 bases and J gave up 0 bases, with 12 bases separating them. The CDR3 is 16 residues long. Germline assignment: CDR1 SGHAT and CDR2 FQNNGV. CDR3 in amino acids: CASSLEGGATSYEQYF. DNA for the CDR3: TGTGCCAGCAGCTTAGAGGGCGGGGCTACCTCCTACGAGCAGTACTTC.

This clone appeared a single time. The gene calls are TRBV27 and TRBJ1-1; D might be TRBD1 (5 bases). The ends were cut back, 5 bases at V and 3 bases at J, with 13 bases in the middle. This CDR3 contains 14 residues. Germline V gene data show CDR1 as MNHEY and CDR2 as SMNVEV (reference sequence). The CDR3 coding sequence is TGTGCCAGCAGTAGACAGTTTGTAGACACTGAAGCTTTCTTT. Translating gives CASSRQFVDTEAFF.

The CDR3 DNA sequence: TGTGCCTGGAGGAATGCGGGGGCCCGGGATACGCAGTATTTT. It specifies CAWRNAGARDTQYF. The chain has TRBV30 and TRBJ2-3; maybe TRBD2 (7 bases). The CDR3 length is 14 residues. CDR1 is GTSNPN and CDR2 is SVGIG in the germline V gene (reference sequence). Trimming shortened V by 3 bases and J by 6 bases, and 16 bases separated the two germline ends.

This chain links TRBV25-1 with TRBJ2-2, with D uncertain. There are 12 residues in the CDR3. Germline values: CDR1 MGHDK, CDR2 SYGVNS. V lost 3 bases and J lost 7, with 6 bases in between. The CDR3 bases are TGTGCCAGCAGTGACGTTATCGGGGAGCTGTTTTTT. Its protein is CASSDVIGELFF.

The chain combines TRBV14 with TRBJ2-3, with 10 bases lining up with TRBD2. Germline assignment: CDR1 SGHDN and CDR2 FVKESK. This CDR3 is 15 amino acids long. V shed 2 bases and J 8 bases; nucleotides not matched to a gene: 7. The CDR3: CASSQSTIAGGTQYF. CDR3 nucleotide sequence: TGTGCCAGCAGCCAAAGTACGATAGCGGGAGGTACGCAGTATTTT.

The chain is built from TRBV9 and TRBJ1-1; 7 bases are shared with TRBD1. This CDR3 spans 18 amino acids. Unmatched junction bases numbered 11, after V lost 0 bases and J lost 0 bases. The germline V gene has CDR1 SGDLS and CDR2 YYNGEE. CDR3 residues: CASSVGSPGGFMNTEAFF. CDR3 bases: TGTGCCAGCAGCGTAGGGTCGCCAGGGGGATTCATGAACACTGAAGCTTTCTTT.

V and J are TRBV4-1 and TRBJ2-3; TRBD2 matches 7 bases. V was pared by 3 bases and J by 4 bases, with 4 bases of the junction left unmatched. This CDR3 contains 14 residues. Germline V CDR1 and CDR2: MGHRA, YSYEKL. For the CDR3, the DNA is TGCGCCAGCAGCCACGGGACTACGGCAGATACGCAGTATTTT. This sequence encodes CASSHGTTADTQYF.

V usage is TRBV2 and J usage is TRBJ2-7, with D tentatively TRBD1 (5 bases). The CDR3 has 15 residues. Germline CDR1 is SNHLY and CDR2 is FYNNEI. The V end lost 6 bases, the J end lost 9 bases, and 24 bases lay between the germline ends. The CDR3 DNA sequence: TGTGCCAGCAGGGGAAGACTGATGGCTCCTCAGGGGCAGTACTTC. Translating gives CASRGRLMAPQGQYF.

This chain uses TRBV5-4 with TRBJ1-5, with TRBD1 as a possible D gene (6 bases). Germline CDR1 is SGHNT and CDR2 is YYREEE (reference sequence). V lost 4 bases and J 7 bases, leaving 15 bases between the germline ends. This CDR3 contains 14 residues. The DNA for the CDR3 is TGTGCCAGCAGCCGGGAGGGGGTTAACCAGCCCCAGCATTTT. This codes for CASSREGVNQPQHF.

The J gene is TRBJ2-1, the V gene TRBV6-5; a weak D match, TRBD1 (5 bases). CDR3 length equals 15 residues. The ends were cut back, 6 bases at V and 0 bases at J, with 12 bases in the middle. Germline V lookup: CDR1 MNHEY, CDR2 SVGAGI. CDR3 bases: TGTGCCAGCAGATACGACAGAAGCTCCTACAATGAGCAGTTCTTC. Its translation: CASRYDRSSYNEQFF.

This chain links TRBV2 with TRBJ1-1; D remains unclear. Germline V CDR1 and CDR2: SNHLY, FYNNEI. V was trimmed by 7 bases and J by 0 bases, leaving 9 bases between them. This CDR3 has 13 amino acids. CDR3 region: CASIREVNTEAFF. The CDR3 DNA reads TGTGCCAGCATAAGGGAGGTGAACACTGAAGCTTTCTTT.

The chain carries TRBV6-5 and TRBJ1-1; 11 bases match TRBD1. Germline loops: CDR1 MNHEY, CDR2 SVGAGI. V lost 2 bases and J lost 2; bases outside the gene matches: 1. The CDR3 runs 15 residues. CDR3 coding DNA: TGTGCCAGCAGTTACGGGACAGGGGGAAACACTGAAGCTTTCTTT. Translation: CASSYGTGGNTEAFF.

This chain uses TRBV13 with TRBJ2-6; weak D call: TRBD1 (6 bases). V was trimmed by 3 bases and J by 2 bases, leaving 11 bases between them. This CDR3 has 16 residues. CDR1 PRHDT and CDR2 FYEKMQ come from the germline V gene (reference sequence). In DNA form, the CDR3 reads TGTGCCAGCAGCTTCACCGGGACACCTGGGGCCAACGTCCTGACTTTC. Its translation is CASSFTGTPGANVLTF. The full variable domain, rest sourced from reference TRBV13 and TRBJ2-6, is AAGVIQSPRHLIKEKRETATLKCYPIPRHDTVYWYQQGPGQDPQFLISFYEKMQSDKGSIPDRFSAQQFSDYHSELNMSSLELGDSALYFCASSFTGTPGANVLTFGAGSRLTVL.